These 27 T cell receptor beta chains share one sample of origin, sequenced in a study of shared clonotypes between healthy human individuals. The method was immunoSEQ multiplex PCR; TCRdb's version includes in-frame clones alone and lacks a portion of them. The repertoire holds fewer than 200,000 clones, with 90% to 95% as singletons. The specimen sequenced was naive CD4+ T cells sorted from blood. Specified subset: CD45RA+ positively selected. These TCRs come from a woman in her twenties or thirties in good health.

This rearrangement joins TRBV19 to TRBJ2-5, with a weak D call TRBD1 (5 bases). TRBJ2-7 matches the DNA end more closely, so the J call is doubtful. The CDR3 has 14 amino acids. Per germline, CDR1 LNHDA and CDR2 SQIVND (reference sequence). DNA for the CDR3: TGTGCCAGTAGAAGCACAGGAACCTCCTACGAGCAGTACTTC. It encodes CASRSTGTSYEQYF.

The CDR3: CASSLSAEEAFF. The CDR3, as DNA: TGTGCCAGCAGTTTATCGGCAGAAGAAGCTTTCTTT. The gene calls are TRBV28 and TRBJ1-1; unclear D gene. The CDR3 consists of 12 residues. Germline V CDR1 and CDR2: MDHEN, SYDVKM. V was pared by 1 base and J by 8 bases, with 8 bases between. Variable domain in full (rest from reference TRBV28 and TRBJ1-1): DVKVTQSSRYLVKRTGEKVFLECVQDMDHENMFWYRQDPGLGLRLIYFSYDVKMKEKGDIPEGYSVSREKKERFSLILESASTNQTSMYLCASSLSAEEAFFGQGTRLTVV.

V is TRBV5-1 and J is TRBJ2-1; D is unresolved. Germline CDR1 and CDR2: SGHRS and YFSETQ. V was trimmed by 4 bases and J by 0 bases, leaving 11 bases between them. There are 15 residues in the CDR3. The CDR3 nucleotides read TGCGCCAGCAGCACTACCCTGAGCTCCTACAATGAGCAGTTCTTC. Translating gives CASSTTLSSYNEQFF.

This rearrangement joins TRBV28 to TRBJ1-4; 7 nucleotides match TRBD1. The junction had 13 bases not matched to a gene; V was cut back by 2 bases and J by 10 bases. This CDR3 is 16 amino acids long. The germline V gene has CDR1 MDHEN and CDR2 SYDVKM. CDR3 sequence (DNA): TGTGCCAGCAGTTTACTCCTGACAGGGTCGTATGGAAAACTGTTTTTT. It specifies CASSLLLTGSYGKLFF.

The J gene is TRBJ1-2, the V gene TRBV28; 7 nucleotides match TRBD1. CDR1 MDHEN and CDR2 SYDVKM come from the germline V gene. V dropped 2 bases and J dropped 3; count of bases not matched to a gene: 3. This CDR3 spans 14 amino acids. The CDR3, as DNA: TGTGCCAGCAGTTTAAGGGACAGAGACTATGGCTACACCTTC. This encodes CASSLRDRDYGYTF.

This clone was detected only once. The chain couples TRBV29-1 to TRBJ2-5, with D tentatively TRBD2 (5 bases). The CDR3 length is 13 residues. V was clipped by 6 bases and J by 1 base, with 12 bases between them. CDR1 and CDR2 (germline): SQVTM, ANQGSEA. The DNA for the CDR3 is TGCAGCGTCGGGGAGCGTGCCCAAGAGACCCAGTACTTC. Its protein product is CSVGERAQETQYF.

This chain connects TRBV6-1 to TRBJ1-1; D ambiguous. The CDR3 spans 14 residues. CDR1 is MNHNS and CDR2 is SASEGT in the germline V gene. Trimming removed 4 bases from V and 11 bases from J, with 20 bases in between. The CDR3 spells CASSVDRTALGAFF. The CDR3 DNA reads as TGTGCCAGCAGTGTAGACCGGACGGCCCTTGGGGCTTTCTTT.

J is TRBJ2-5 and V is TRBV19, with 9 bases that match TRBD2. The J call may be in error: the DNA end matches TRBJ2-7 better. The germline V gene has CDR1 LNHDA and CDR2 SQIVND (reference sequence). The CDR3 spans 14 residues. The CDR3 coding sequence is TGTGCCAGTAGTATAAGCCTAGCGGGATACGAGCAGTACTTC. Translating gives CASSISLAGYEQYF.

The chain has TRBV27 and TRBJ1-6; 8 bases are a match to TRBD1. The germline CDR1 and CDR2 sequences are MNHEY and SMNVEV (reference sequence). The CDR3 consists of 14 residues. Losses at the gene ends were 4 bases for V and 9 bases for J; bases not matched to a gene: 5. For the CDR3, the DNA is TGTGCCAGCAGTTCCGGCAGGGGGCTTTCACCCCTCCACTTT. Protein: CASSSGRGLSPLHF.

The gene calls are TRBV5-4 and TRBJ2-7, with 14 bases lining up with TRBD2. This CDR3 region has 15 residues. Germline CDR1 SGHNT, CDR2 YYREEE (reference sequence). The V and J ends lost 0 bases and 6 bases, in that order; junction bases with no gene match: 2. The DNA for the CDR3 is TGTGCCAGCAGCTTGGGGGGACTAGCGGGAGTCGAGCAGTACTTC. Residues: CASSLGGLAGVEQYF.

The V call is TRBV5-1, the J call TRBJ2-7, with 7 bases lining up with TRBD2. With 0 bases clipped from V and 2 bases from J, the junction kept 5 bases outside the gene matches. Germline loops: CDR1 SGHRS, CDR2 YFSETQ. The CDR3 totals 15 residues. CDR3 in amino acids: CASSLATGGPYEQYF. CDR3 in DNA: TGCGCCAGCAGCTTGGCCACGGGAGGCCCCTACGAGCAGTACTTC.

This chain uses TRBV4-1 with TRBJ2-5; 8 positions match TRBD1. Germline trimming cut 3 bases from V and 5 bases from J; bases unmatched to any gene: 11. The CDR3 length is 16 residues. Germline loops: CDR1 MGHRA, CDR2 YSYEKL. CDR3 sequence reads: CASSQRQGSIRETQYF. The CDR3 nucleotides read TGCGCCAGCAGCCAGCGACAGGGGTCGATTAGGGAGACCCAGTACTTC.

The rearrangement links TRBV7-2 to TRBJ2-5; 10 nucleotides match TRBD2. The J call is in doubt because the DNA end fits TRBJ2-7 better. CDR3 length: 16 residues. CDR1 is SGHTA, CDR2 FQGNSA, per germline. The CDR3: CASSLASGGPEYEQYF. The CDR3 nucleotides are TGTGCCAGCAGCTTAGCTAGCGGGGGGCCAGAATACGAGCAGTACTTC.

CDR3 nucleotides: TGTGCCAGTCGGCTCGGACTAGCGGGAGGGCTTCACACCGGGGAGCTGTTTTTT. The encoded protein is CASRLGLAGGLHTGELFF. This rearrangement joins TRBV19 to TRBJ2-2, with 15 bases identical to TRBD2. Trimming removed 8 bases from V and 3 bases from J; junction bases left unmatched: 10. The CDR3 loop spans 18 amino acids. Germline V gene sequence: CDR1 LNHDA, CDR2 SQIVND (reference sequence).

This clone has a single count. V and J are TRBV7-9 and TRBJ1-6; 7 bases map to TRBD1. V lost 6 bases to trimming and J lost 11 bases; unmatched junction nucleotides: 13. CDR3 size: 15 residues. From germline, CDR1 is SEHNR and CDR2 FQNEAQ (reference sequence). CDR3 sequence: CASSTLTGRGTPLHF. CDR3 DNA sequence: TGTGCCAGCAGTACATTGACAGGGCGCGGGACACCCCTCCACTTT.

This chain links TRBV19 with TRBJ2-1; D call uncertain. Trimming shortened V by 0 bases and J by 0 bases, and 6 bases separated the two germline ends. Germline V gene lookup returns CDR1 LNHDA and CDR2 SQIVND (reference sequence). The CDR3 consists of 15 residues. The CDR3 is CASSIDTSSYNEQFF. CDR3 in DNA: TGTGCCAGTAGTATAGACACGAGCTCCTACAATGAGCAGTTCTTC.

The V call is TRBV2, the J call TRBJ1-2, with 11 bases matching TRBD1. V was clipped by 5 bases and J by 4 bases; unmatched bases: 3. The CDR3 is 14 amino acids. Germline V gene sequence: CDR1 SNHLY, CDR2 FYNNEI. CDR3 region: CASSPGTGGYGYTF. The DNA of the CDR3 is TGTGCCAGCAGTCCCGGGACAGGGGGCTATGGCTACACCTTC.

This clone was seen just once. The chain combines TRBV7-9 with TRBJ2-7; no firm D call. Trimming left V 1 base short and J 2 bases short, with 6 bases between. Germline V gene sequence: CDR1 SEHNR, CDR2 FQNEAQ (reference sequence). This CDR3 region has 13 residues. CDR3 coding DNA: TGTGCCAGCAGCTTAGTCCCCACCTACGAGCAGTACTTC. This sequence encodes CASSLVPTYEQYF.

The V and J genes are TRBV19 and TRBJ1-1; 7 bases match TRBD1. Germline V gives CDR1 LNHDA, CDR2 SQIVND (reference sequence). J was trimmed by 6 bases and V by 7 bases; bases with no gene match: 2. The CDR3 loop spans 11 amino acids. For the CDR3, the DNA is TGTGCCAGTAAAGACAGGGCTGAAGCTTTCTTT. This sequence encodes CASKDRAEAFF.

The CDR3 spells CASRAGGSGPKYNEQFF. For the CDR3, the DNA is TGCGCCAGCAGGGCAGGGGGTAGCGGGCCCAAGTACAATGAGCAGTTCTTC. The chain employs TRBV5-1 and TRBJ2-1, with D perhaps matching TRBD1 or TRBD2 (7 bases each). Looked up from germline, CDR1 is SGHRS and CDR2 is YFSETQ. Trimming pared 5 bases from V and 4 bases from J, leaving 22 bases between. This CDR3 has 17 residues. The full variable domain, with the rest looked up from reference TRBV5-1 and TRBJ2-1, is KAGVTQTPRYLIKTRGQQVTLSCSPISGHRSVSWYQQTPGQGLQFLFEYFSETQRNKGNFPGRFSGRQFSNSRSEMNVSTLELGDSALYLCASRAGGSGPKYNEQFFGPGTRLTVL.

V is TRBV18 and J is TRBJ1-1; no reliable D call. The CDR3 runs 14 residues. Germline loops: CDR1 KGHSH, CDR2 LQKENI. Trimming removed 2 bases from V and 1 base from J, with 8 bases in between. This chain's CDR3 is CASSPRWGNTEAFF. The DNA for the CDR3 is TGTGCCAGCTCACCAAGGTGGGGGAACACTGAAGCTTTCTTT.

The gene calls are TRBV27 and TRBJ2-6, with 7 bases matching TRBD2. Germline V gene data show CDR1 as MNHEY and CDR2 as SMNVEV (reference sequence). The CDR3 is made up of 18 amino acids. V lost 3 bases and J lost 4; bases outside the gene matches: 12. This CDR3 reads CASSLLGEGPGGANVLTF. CDR3 DNA: TGTGCCAGCAGTTTGTTAGGGGAGGGCCCGGGCGGGGCCAACGTCCTGACTTTC.

This clone was picked up a small number of times. This rearrangement joins TRBV19 to TRBJ1-5; D ambiguous. From germline, CDR1 is LNHDA and CDR2 SQIVND (reference sequence). The CDR3 runs to 14 residues. The germline V and J ends were trimmed by 0 bases and 0 bases, with 3 bases remaining between them. The DNA of the CDR3 is TGTGCCAGTAGTATAGATCTTAGCAATCAGCCCCAGCATTTT. Protein product: CASSIDLSNQPQHF.

The V and J genes are TRBV30 and TRBJ2-5; 9 bases agree with TRBD1. The J call may be faulty, since TRBJ2-7 better matches the DNA end. Germline values: CDR1 GTSNPN, CDR2 SVGIG (reference sequence). CDR3 length equals 13 residues. The CDR3 loop is CAWETGGNYEQYF. CDR3 nucleotides: TGTGCCTGGGAGACAGGGGGTAACTACGAGCAGTACTTC.

This clone appeared once. The CDR3 region is CSVVEGTYNEQFF. CDR3 bases: TGCAGCGTTGTGGAGGGTACCTACAATGAGCAGTTCTTC. The V call is TRBV29-1, the J call TRBJ2-1, with a weak D call TRBD2 (6 bases). The germline V gene encodes CDR1 SQVTM and CDR2 ANQGSEA. V gave up 4 bases and J gave up 2 bases, with 9 bases separating them. The CDR3 consists of 13 residues.

The chain carries TRBV27 and TRBJ1-6; TRBD1 aligns across 9 bases. With V trimmed by 3 bases and J by 10 bases, 4 bases remained unmatched. CDR1 is MNHEY and CDR2 is SMNVEV in the germline V gene (reference sequence). The CDR3 consists of 14 residues. CDR3 protein: CASSLTGGRSPLHF. The CDR3 DNA reads as TGTGCCAGCAGTTTGACAGGGGGAAGATCACCCCTCCACTTT.

The chain is built from TRBV28 and TRBJ2-2; D could derive from TRBD1 or TRBD2 (7 bases each). Germline V CDR1 and CDR2: MDHEN, SYDVKM. The CDR3 totals 15 residues. V lost 3 bases to trimming and J lost 6 bases, with 14 bases between them. CDR3 amino acids: CASSLGGGPAGELFF. The CDR3 coding sequence is TGTGCCAGCAGTTTGGGAGGGGGCCCGGCCGGGGAGCTGTTTTTT.